A selection of T cell receptor beta chains follows, all from one sample in a study of blood T cell repertoires in COVID-19. Clones were read by immunoSEQ multiplex PCR, and TCRdb kept only the in-frame ones, dropping some. The sample has around 360,000 clones, around 87% seen once; the top ten hold less than 11%. Sequencing was done on a sample of peripheral blood. All receptors come from a woman aged 30 to 39 with COVID-19, enrolled during active disease. The CDR3 runs from the conserved cysteine through the conserved F or W. The order of the fields is V gene, J gene, D gene, CDR3 protein. The D gene is left open where the match is weak.

>TRBV6-2/TRBV6-3|TRBJ1-5|TRBD1
CASSRDRAGSNQPQHF
>TRBV7-9|TRBJ1-1|TRBD1
CASRLQGALDTEAFF
>TRBV7-8|TRBJ2-1|TRBD2
CASTHWEGSYNEQFF
>TRBV28|TRBJ2-3|.
CASRRPGETMAQYF
>TRBV18|TRBJ2-2|TRBD1
CASSPTGVGTGELFF
>TRBV11-2|TRBJ2-5|TRBD2
CASSSGLAGEGETQYF
>TRBV2|TRBJ1-5|.
CASSELGADPPQHF
>TRBV9|TRBJ2-7|TRBD2
CASSVSPSGRAGYEQYF
>TRBV5-5|TRBJ1-1|.
CASSLDPGLDTEAFF
>TRBV29-1|TRBJ1-5|.
CSVAGADPNQPQHF
>TRBV5-8|TRBJ2-3|TRBD2
CASSSPLAGTDTQYF
>TRBV28|TRBJ1-1|.
CATIPLGGARTEAFF
>TRBV12-5|TRBJ2-1|TRBD2
CASGLVRDGRVPSDEQFF
>TRBV2|TRBJ2-6|TRBD1
CASRPTGLGSGANVLTF
>TRBV7-2|TRBJ2-2|TRBD1
CASSTTGTEAGELFF
>TRBV5-6|TRBJ2-7|.
CASSLASAGDEQYF
>TRBV6-4|TRBJ2-2|.
CASREVANTGELFF
>TRBV28|TRBJ2-3|TRBD2
CASSLAGARNTDTQYF
>TRBV6-2/TRBV6-3|TRBJ2-2|.
CASSAKGRNTGELFF
>TRBV5-1|TRBJ2-7|TRBD2
CASSSGTSGMGSHEQYF
>TRBV15|TRBJ2-7|.
CAIPGVRGEQYF
>TRBV28|TRBJ1-2|.
CASSLLTSYGYTF
>TRBV30|TRBJ2-1|TRBD2
CAWSTQWGRAMNEQFF
>TRBV9|TRBJ2-7|.
CASSASGNSYEQYF
>TRBV28|TRBJ2-7|.
CASQGLFYEQYF
>TRBV28|TRBJ2-5|.
CASSLAGWETQYF
>TRBV30|TRBJ2-5|.
CACEAETQYF
>TRBV19|TRBJ2-1|.
CASSTSLATPYNEQFF
>TRBV7-9|TRBJ1-1|TRBD1
CASSPRQGMNTEAFF
>TRBV28|TRBJ1-5|TRBD1
CASSKKTGGNQPQHF
>TRBV7-3|TRBJ2-3|TRBD1
CASSLQGQGMGTQYF
>TRBV30|TRBJ2-7|.
CAWSVWLAKEQYF
>TRBV3-1/TRBV3-2|TRBJ2-7|.
CASSPPRGPYYEQYF
>TRBV5-1|TRBJ2-2|.
CASSWAGMGTGELFF
>TRBV4-1|TRBJ2-1|TRBD2
CASSPTGGGNNEQFF
>TRBV2|TRBJ1-6|.
CASSLLGSPLHF
>TRBV7-9|TRBJ1-1|.
CASSPEQGGTEAFF
>TRBV4-1|TRBJ1-5|.
CASSSSPGVGEKQPQHF
>TRBV24-1|TRBJ2-3|.
CATSRGKGTDTQYF
>TRBV6-5|TRBJ1-5|.
CASRDMSNQPQHF
>TRBV5-8|TRBJ2-3|TRBD2
CASSTSGRSTDTQYF
>TRBV7-9|TRBJ2-7|TRBD1
CASSRDLGQSIYEQYF
>TRBV5-1|TRBJ2-3|.
CASTPGGADTQYF
>TRBV30|TRBJ2-5|.
CAWSKLEQETQYF
>TRBV19|TRBJ1-3|.
CASSRVPGNTIYF
>TRBV4-1|TRBJ1-1|.
CASSQVEVGNTEAFF
>TRBV25-1|TRBJ2-2|TRBD1
CASSGSGTGHGELFF
>TRBV2|TRBJ2-7|.
CASSGLGGPIYEQYF
>TRBV19|TRBJ1-1|TRBD1
CASSNVRDRVLNTEAFF
>TRBV2|TRBJ1-3|TRBD1
CASSEGTGSGNTIYF
>TRBV18|TRBJ2-1|TRBD2
CASSPLMASGRDREQFF
>TRBV7-9|TRBJ1-2|.
CASSPGGGRSYGYTF
>TRBV7-3|TRBJ2-1|TRBD2
CASSPRSGRTHGNEQFF
>TRBV27|TRBJ2-7|TRBD1
CASSIGQAYEQYF
>TRBV5-5|TRBJ1-2|.
CASSLGGANYGYTF
>TRBV7-7|TRBJ2-1|TRBD2
CASSQYSGSDEQFF
>TRBV5-1|TRBJ2-3|.
CASKTGQNTDTQYF
>TRBV28|TRBJ1-3|.
CASSFSHTIYF
>TRBV19|TRBJ1-5|.
CASSNSRMTGNQPQHF
>TRBV29-1|TRBJ2-1|.
CSGKRDISPYNEQFF